This TCR beta chain was captured by sequencing in a study of lymphopenia after photon versus proton radiotherapy. Per the germline V gene, CDR1 is SQVTM and CDR2 is ANQGSEA. Trimming shortened V by 2 bases and J by 5 bases, and 12 bases separated the two germline ends. CDR3 length: 13 amino acids. TCRdb keeps only in-frame clones here, not all; method: immunoSEQ multiplex PCR. The sample yields about 40,000 clones, 85% to 90% seen once. This specimen consisted of peripheral blood, obtained from a patient treated with proton-based radiotherapy. The rearrangement uses TRBV29-1 and TRBJ1-2; tentative D call: TRBD1 (5 bases). This TCR was recovered from a woman aged 70 to 79 with pancreatic cancer. Some clones in this sample may be carry-over from other donors' samples. Here the CDR3 reads CSVEMVGGYGYTF. The CDR3 DNA is TGCAGCGTTGAAATGGTGGGGGGGTATGGCTACACCTTC. Based on the CDR3 plus reference TRBV29-1 and TRBJ1-2, the full variable domain is SAVISQKPSRDICQRGTSLTIQCQVDSQVTMMFWYRQQPGQSLTLIATANQGSEATYESGFVIDKFPISRPNLTFSTLTVSNMSPEDSSIYLCSVEMVGGYGYTFGSGTRLTVV.